The clone carrying this TCR beta chain came up many times. Its antigen is undetermined. MiXCR, applied by TCRdb to the 5' RACE reads, yields one record per CDR3 protein. The table shows roughly 280,000 distinct CDR3 sequences, with 8% to 9% occurring only once. This CDR3 has 14 residues. V dropped 4 bases and J dropped 8 bases, with 20 bases sitting between them. Germline CDR1 is SQVTM and CDR2 is ANQGSEA. These data are taken from a study of T-cell memory formation after mild COVID-19. Findings and limits, study-wide: CD4+ contracting clones lay mainly in CM and EM, CD8+ ones in EMRA.

This clonotype was sampled from a man aged 18 to 29 who had mild COVID-19 (a few samples of this study predate the infection). Cell type and time point are not known. Sequencing input: PBMCs or a T cell subset sorted from them (not recorded which). This sequence joins TRBV29-1 and TRBJ2-5; a weak D match, TRBD1 (5 bases). CDR3 sequence: CSVGGAEPSRTQYF. CDR3 in DNA: TGCAGCGTTGGTGGGGCGGAACCAAGTCGCACCCAGTACTTC.